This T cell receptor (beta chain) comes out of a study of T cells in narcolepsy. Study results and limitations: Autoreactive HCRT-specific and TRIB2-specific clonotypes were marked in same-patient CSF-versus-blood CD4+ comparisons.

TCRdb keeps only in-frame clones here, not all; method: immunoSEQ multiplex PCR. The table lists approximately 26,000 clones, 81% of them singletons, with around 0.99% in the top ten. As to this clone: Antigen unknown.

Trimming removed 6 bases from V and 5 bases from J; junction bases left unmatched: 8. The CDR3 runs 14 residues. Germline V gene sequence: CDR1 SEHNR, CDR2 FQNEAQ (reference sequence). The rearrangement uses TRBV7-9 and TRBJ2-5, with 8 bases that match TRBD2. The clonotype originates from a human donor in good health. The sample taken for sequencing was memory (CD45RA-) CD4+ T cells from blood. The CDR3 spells CASSTAGEQETQYF. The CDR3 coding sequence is TGTGCCAGCAGTACAGCGGGGGAGCAGGAGACCCAGTACTTC.